Shown below are 20 T cell receptor beta chains from a single sample sequenced in a study of T cell responses to AZD1222 COVID-19 vaccine. Repertoires were generated with immunoSEQ multiplex PCR, while TCRdb's copy carries only in-frame clones and drops some. The profile shows 100,000 to 150,000 clones, roughly 85% of them singletons. Sequencing used peripheral blood, obtained on day 0 of AZD1222 vaccination. These receptors were obtained from an adult in good health.

This clone occurred a few times. The chain uses TRBV6-5 and TRBJ1-2; possible D gene TRBD1, 6 bases. The V gene's germline CDR1 is MNHEY and CDR2 SVGAGI. The CDR3 totals 13 residues. V lost 7 bases to trimming and J lost 5 bases, with 14 bases between them. The CDR3 region has the DNA TGTGCCAGCATCTCGACAGGAACATATGGCTACACCTTC. The encoded protein is CASISTGTYGYTF.

This chain connects TRBV7-9 to TRBJ1-3, with 8 bases identical to TRBD1. The length of the CDR3 is 15 residues. Germline CDR1 reads SEHNR; CDR2 reads FQNEAQ (reference sequence). V shed 6 bases, J shed 0 bases, and the junction held 4 bases outside the gene matches. CDR3 loop: CASRRDRSSGNTIYF. In DNA, the CDR3 is TGTGCCAGCAGAAGGGACAGGAGCTCTGGAAACACCATATATTTT.

This clone occurred a few times. This chain uses TRBV6-5 with TRBJ1-2; TRBD1 matches at 9 bases. There are 13 residues in the CDR3. Germline lookup yields CDR1 MNHEY and CDR2 SVGAGI. Trimming took 4 bases from V and 7 from J; bases not matched to a gene: 4. The CDR3 DNA is TGTGCCAGCAGTTCCGGACAGGGGTCTGGCTACACCTTC. This codes for CASSSGQGSGYTF.

The chain links TRBV9 to TRBJ1-2; D is possibly TRBD1 (5 bases). V was shortened by 3 bases and J by 5 bases, with 11 bases between the two germline ends. CDR1 SGDLS and CDR2 YYNGEE come from the germline V gene. The CDR3 has 13 residues. CDR3 sequence (DNA): TGTGCCAGCAGCGCCGACCAGGGATATGGCTACACCTTC. Protein sequence: CASSADQGYGYTF. The full variable domain, with the rest looked up from reference TRBV9 and TRBJ1-2, is DSGVTQTPKHLITATGQRVTLRCSPRSGDLSVYWYQQSLDQGLQFLIQYYNGEERAKGNILERFSAQQFPDLHSELNLSSLELGDSALYFCASSADQGYGYTFGSGTRLTVV.

This chain uses TRBV2 with TRBJ2-7; D assignment may be TRBD1 or TRBD2 (6 bases each). This CDR3 comprises 11 residues. In germline, CDR1 is SNHLY, CDR2 FYNNEI. Trimming removed 3 bases at V and 12 bases at J, with 12 bases between. CDR3 sequence reads: CASSDRGPSYF. In DNA form, the CDR3 reads TGTGCCAGCAGTGACCGGGGGCCTTCGTACTTC.

The chain recombines TRBV6-5 with TRBJ1-2; no clear D gene. The CDR3 loop spans 13 amino acids. Germline V gives CDR1 MNHEY, CDR2 SVGAGI. V was pared by 6 bases and J by 7 bases, with 15 bases between. CDR3 DNA sequence: TGTGCCAGCAGCCCCTCTGAGACAACTGGCTACACCTTC. Translation: CASSPSETTGYTF.

The chain has TRBV10-1 and TRBJ1-6, with D maybe TRBD1 (5 bases). CDR1 and CDR2 from the germline V gene are WNHNN and SYGVQD (reference sequence). This CDR3 is built from 14 residues. V was cut by 4 bases and J by 2 bases, with 6 bases left in between. The CDR3 loop is CASSAGTYNSPLHF. For the CDR3, the DNA is TGCGCCAGCAGTGCAGGGACCTATAATTCACCCCTCCACTTT.

This sequence joins TRBV5-4 and TRBJ1-1; no clear D gene. The CDR3 is 13 amino acids. The V gene's germline CDR1 is SGHNT and CDR2 YYREEE (reference sequence). V was clipped by 6 bases and J by 0 bases, with 9 bases between them. CDR3 coding DNA: TGTGCCAGCAAAAAGATCATGAACACTGAAGCTTTCTTT. Translated: CASKKIMNTEAFF. The whole variable domain, filled in from reference TRBV5-4 and TRBJ1-1, reads ETGVTQSPTHLIKTRGQQVTLRCSSQSGHNTVSWYQQALGQGPQFIFQYYREEENGRGNFPPRFSGLQFPNYSSELNVNALELDDSALYLCASKKIMNTEAFFGQGTRLTVV.

The genes are TRBV19 and TRBJ2-3, with 8 positions matching TRBD1. Germline CDR1 LNHDA, CDR2 SQIVND (reference sequence). The CDR3 has 16 amino acids. Trimming at V came to 3 bases and at J to 1 base, leaving 6 bases not matched to a gene. CDR3 nucleotides: TGTGCCAGTAGTATCCGGACAGGGTGGGGCACAGATACGCAGTATTTT. It translates to CASSIRTGWGTDTQYF.

V gene TRBV3-1 (or the pseudogene TRBV3-2) combines with J gene TRBJ2-7; D gene ambiguous. Per germline, CDR1 LGHDT and CDR2 YNNKEL (reference sequence). V was trimmed by 1 base and J by 5 bases, leaving 15 bases between them. This CDR3 has 15 amino acids. Written as DNA, the CDR3 is TGTGCCAGCAGCCAAGGGAAGGCCCCATCCCACGAGCAGTACTTC. This sequence encodes CASSQGKAPSHEQYF.

This chain uses TRBV6-5 with TRBJ1-5; D gene uncertain. This CDR3 contains 14 residues. The germline V and J ends were trimmed by 6 bases and 0 bases, with 9 bases remaining between them. The germline CDR1 and CDR2 sequences are MNHEY and SVGAGI. CDR3 sequence: CASSPTNSNQPQHF. DNA of the CDR3: TGTGCCAGCAGCCCGACAAATAGCAATCAGCCCCAGCATTTT.

V usage is TRBV4-2 and J usage is TRBJ1-1, with a weak D call TRBD1 (6 bases). V was trimmed by 0 bases and J by 7 bases, leaving 18 bases between them. There are 16 residues in the CDR3. Germline values: CDR1 LGHNA, CDR2 YNFKEQ. The CDR3 sequence is CASSQEGGNRAGEAFF. CDR3 in DNA: TGTGCCAGCAGCCAAGAAGGTGGTAACAGGGCGGGTGAAGCTTTCTTT.

This rearrangement joins TRBV29-1 to TRBJ1-1; D not resolved. Trimming left V 5 bases short and J 1 base short, with 14 bases between. CDR3 length: 14 residues. CDR1 and CDR2 (germline): SQVTM, ANQGSEA. Here the CDR3 reads CSVSSATKNTEAFF. CDR3 nucleotides: TGCAGCGTTAGTTCCGCGACAAAGAACACTGAAGCTTTCTTT.

The chain combines TRBV3-1 (or the pseudogene TRBV3-2) with TRBJ1-2; D gene ambiguous. The V end was cut by 1 base, the J end by 7 bases, with 16 bases between. The CDR3 loop spans 15 amino acids. From germline, CDR1 is LGHDT and CDR2 YNNKEL (reference sequence). The CDR3 reads CASSQGASRPAGYTF. The DNA for the CDR3 is TGTGCCAGCAGCCAAGGCGCCAGCCGGCCTGCTGGCTACACCTTC.

The chain joins TRBV10-3 to TRBJ2-7, with 8 bases lining up with TRBD1. Per germline, CDR1 ENHRY and CDR2 SYGVKD. CDR3 length equals 15 residues. Losses at the gene ends were 6 bases for V and 2 bases for J; bases not matched to a gene: 9. The DNA for the CDR3 is TGTGCCATCAGGGGAGGACAGGGAGATACCTACGAGCAGTACTTC. The encoded protein is CAIRGGQGDTYEQYF.

CDR3 sequence (DNA): TGTGCCAGTAGTATAGAACCGGCCTACAATCAGCCCCAGCATTTT. It specifies CASSIEPAYNQPQHF. The chain is built from TRBV19 and TRBJ1-5, with D hard to call. The V gene lost 0 bases and the J gene lost 3 bases, with 9 bases spanning the gap. Per the germline V gene, CDR1 is LNHDA and CDR2 is SQIVND (reference sequence). The CDR3 length is 15 residues.

This chain uses TRBV28 with TRBJ2-7, with unresolved D. Germline loops: CDR1 MDHEN, CDR2 SYDVKM. Trimming stripped 6 bases from V and 1 base from J, with 10 bases between. This CDR3 is 13 amino acids long. The CDR3 bases are TGTGCCAGCAGCAGGTTCGCATCCTACGAGCAGTACTTC. Amino acids: CASSRFASYEQYF. The full variable domain, rest sourced from reference TRBV28 and TRBJ2-7, is DVKVTQSSRYLVKRTGEKVFLECVQDMDHENMFWYRQDPGLGLRLIYFSYDVKMKEKGDIPEGYSVSREKKERFSLILESASTNQTSMYLCASSRFASYEQYFGPGTRLTVT.

The V call is TRBV11-2, the J call TRBJ2-1, with 7 nucleotides matching TRBD2. V lost 4 bases to trimming and J lost 7 bases; unmatched junction nucleotides: 13. This CDR3 comprises 16 residues. In germline, CDR1 is SGHAT, CDR2 FQNNGV. The CDR3 protein is CASSSQGSPGRNEQFF. In DNA, the CDR3 is TGTGCCAGCAGCTCCCAAGGGAGTCCCGGGAGGAATGAGCAGTTCTTC.

The chain links TRBV11-2 to TRBJ1-1; D gene unclear. V was clipped by 6 bases and J by 0 bases, with 11 bases between them. The CDR3 has 14 residues. In germline, CDR1 is SGHAT, CDR2 FQNNGV. The CDR3 DNA is TGTGCCAGCAGTCGGGTCATCATGAACACTGAAGCTTTCTTT. Translating gives CASSRVIMNTEAFF.

The chain is built from TRBV9 and TRBJ1-6, with D perhaps TRBD1 (6 bases). The CDR3 is made up of 14 amino acids. Between the trimmed V and J ends, which lost 4 bases and 6 bases, there was a span of 11 bases. Germline V lookup: CDR1 SGDLS, CDR2 YYNGEE. The CDR3, as DNA: TGTGCCAGCAGCTTAGGACAGACTAATTCACCCCTCCACTTT. It specifies CASSLGQTNSPLHF.